This is a list of T cell receptor beta chains from one sample in a study of blood T cell repertoires in COVID-19. Clones were read by immunoSEQ multiplex PCR, and TCRdb kept only the in-frame ones, dropping some. In the table there are about 56,000 clones, approximately 92% of which are singletons. Sequenced material: peripheral blood. The origin of the receptors is a woman aged 60-75 years with COVID-19, enrolled during active disease. CDR3s include the opening cysteine and the closing phenylalanine or tryptophan. The order of the fields is J gene, clone size, D gene, CDR3 length, V gene, CDR3 DNA, CDR3 protein. A D gene is named only where the DNA matches it firmly. Clone size is not always given. Where it is, it says once, few, many or a class for expanded clones.

J: TRBJ2-7
size: -
D: -
length: 13
V: TRBV3-1/TRBV3-2
DNA: TGTGCCAGCAGCCAAGATGGCGGCCGCGAGCAGTACTTC
CDR3: CASSQDGGREQYF

J: TRBJ1-6
size: once
D: -
length: 16
V: TRBV18
DNA: TGTGCCAGCTCACTTTCCCAGACAGAGATAAATTCACCCCTCCACTTT
CDR3: CASSLSQTEINSPLHF

J: TRBJ2-5
size: -
D: -
length: 13
V: TRBV3-1/TRBV3-2
DNA: TGTGCCAGCAGCCAAGCCAATGCAGGGACCCAGTACTTC
CDR3: CASSQANAGTQYF

J: TRBJ1-5
size: few
D: -
length: 16
V: TRBV2
DNA: TGTGCCAGCAGTGAAAGGGGTGGTGATAGCAATCAGCCCCAGCATTTT
CDR3: CASSERGGDSNQPQHF

J: TRBJ2-7
size: -
D: -
length: 15
V: TRBV6-5
DNA: TGTGCCAGCAGTTACCTCTCCAGGGGAACCTACGAGCAGTACTTC
CDR3: CASSYLSRGTYEQYF

J: TRBJ1-5
size: -
D: -
length: 15
V: TRBV7-9
DNA: TGTGCCAGCAGCTCCCACGGGACACCAAATCAGCCCCAGCATTTT
CDR3: CASSSHGTPNQPQHF

J: TRBJ1-1
size: -
D: -
length: 13
V: TRBV13
DNA: TGTGCCAGCAGAACAGGAACTAACACTGAAGCTTTCTTT
CDR3: CASRTGTNTEAFF

J: TRBJ1-5
size: -
D: -
length: 13
V: TRBV2
DNA: TGTGCCAGCAGTCGACAGGAAAATCAGCCCCAGCATTTT
CDR3: CASSRQENQPQHF

J: TRBJ1-2
size: -
D: TRBD1
length: 15
V: TRBV4-3
DNA: TGCGCCAGCAGCCCCGAAGGGACAGGACGCTATGGCTACACCTTC
CDR3: CASSPEGTGRYGYTF

J: TRBJ1-5
size: -
D: -
length: 13
V: TRBV30
DNA: TGTGCCTGGAGTGGACAGGCAATGGAACCTCGTCATTTT
CDR3: CAWSGQAMEPRHF

J: TRBJ2-7
size: -
D: TRBD2
length: 17
V: TRBV9
DNA: TGTGCCAGCAGCCATAATAGCGGGAGCCCCAACTCCTACGAGCAGTACTTC
CDR3: CASSHNSGSPNSYEQYF

J: TRBJ1-2
size: -
D: -
length: 12
V: TRBV5-5
DNA: TGTGCCAGCAGCCCGGGGTGGGATGGCTACACCTTC
CDR3: CASSPGWDGYTF

J: TRBJ2-4
size: -
D: TRBD2
length: 18
V: TRBV6-2/TRBV6-3
DNA: TGTGCCAGCAGTTACTACTCCACTAGCGGGGGGGCCGGGTACATTCAGTACTTC
CDR3: CASSYYSTSGGAGYIQYF

J: TRBJ2-2
size: once
D: -
length: 13
V: TRBV24-1
DNA: TGTGCCACCCTCGTATGGGAGACCGGGGAGCTGTTTTTT
CDR3: CATLVWETGELFF

J: TRBJ2-1
size: -
D: TRBD1
length: 17
V: TRBV7-6
DNA: TGTGCCAGCAGCTTAAGGTATCGAGACAGGGGGCTGGATGAGCAGTTCTTC
CDR3: CASSLRYRDRGLDEQFF

J: TRBJ2-3
size: once
D: -
length: 13
V: TRBV29-1
DNA: TGCAGCGCCCAAGGAGGGGTGGCAGATACGCAGTATTTT
CDR3: CSAQGGVADTQYF

J: TRBJ1-3
size: once
D: -
length: 17
V: TRBV19
DNA: TGTGCCAGTAGTATTTTAGGGGGAGCATTGACTGGAAACACCATATATTTT
CDR3: CASSILGGALTGNTIYF

J: TRBJ1-2
size: -
D: -
length: 10
V: TRBV30
DNA: TGTGCCTGGAGAAGGGGTGGCTACACCTTC
CDR3: CAWRRGGYTF

J: TRBJ2-1
size: -
D: TRBD2
length: 14
V: TRBV10-3
DNA: TGTGCCTCCGCCCCACCGGGAGGAGGGACTGAGCAGTTCTTC
CDR3: CASAPPGGGTEQFF

J: TRBJ2-7
size: -
D: TRBD1
length: 15
V: TRBV28
DNA: TGTGCCAGCAGTTCTCCGGGACAGGGCGCCTACGAGCAGTACTTC
CDR3: CASSSPGQGAYEQYF

J: TRBJ2-5
size: -
D: -
length: 12
V: TRBV6-5
DNA: TGTGCCAGCAGACTAGCTGGTGAGACCCAGTACTTC
CDR3: CASRLAGETQYF

J: TRBJ2-2
size: -
D: -
length: 14
V: TRBV5-1
DNA: TGCGCCAGCAGCTTGGACTTAAACACCGGGGAGCTGTTTTTT
CDR3: CASSLDLNTGELFF

J: TRBJ2-1
size: -
D: TRBD1
length: 14
V: TRBV4-3
DNA: TGCGCCAGCAGCCAGGGACAGCCAAACAATGAGCAGTTCTTC
CDR3: CASSQGQPNNEQFF

J: TRBJ2-1
size: -
D: -
length: 15
V: TRBV2
DNA: TGTGCCAGCAGTGAACTCCAGGACTACTACAATGAGCAGTTCTTC
CDR3: CASSELQDYYNEQFF

J: TRBJ1-1
size: -
D: -
length: 14
V: TRBV5-4
DNA: TGTGCCAGCAGCTGGAACTCGGGGAACACTGAAGCTTTCTTT
CDR3: CASSWNSGNTEAFF

J: TRBJ1-3
size: -
D: -
length: 14
V: TRBV6-5
DNA: TGTGCCACCCGGGGGGGGGTCTCTGGAAACACCATATATTTT
CDR3: CATRGGVSGNTIYF

J: TRBJ2-5
size: -
D: TRBD2
length: 14
V: TRBV11-1
DNA: TGTGCCAGCAGCTTGGGGACTAGCAGCGAGACCCAGTACTTC
CDR3: CASSLGTSSETQYF

J: TRBJ2-3
size: -
D: -
length: 13
V: TRBV3-1/TRBV3-2
DNA: TGTGCCAGCAGCCAAGATAGGGGGGATACGCAGTATTTT
CDR3: CASSQDRGDTQYF

J: TRBJ1-1
size: once
D: TRBD1
length: 16
V: TRBV2
DNA: TGTGCCAGCAGTTTTTTCCGGGACAGGGCGAACACTGAAGCTTTCTTT
CDR3: CASSFFRDRANTEAFF

J: TRBJ2-1
size: -
D: TRBD1
length: 15
V: TRBV11-3
DNA: TGTGCCAGCAGCTCCGGGACAGGGGGATACAATGAGCAGTTCTTC
CDR3: CASSSGTGGYNEQFF

J: TRBJ2-1
size: -
D: -
length: 14
V: TRBV5-8
DNA: TGTGCCAGCAGCTTCCCGGGTCCGGCCAATGAGCAGTTCTTC
CDR3: CASSFPGPANEQFF

J: TRBJ2-1
size: few
D: -
length: 13
V: TRBV4-1
DNA: TGCGCCAGCAGCCAAGAGTTCCAGCGGCGGCAGTTCTTC
CDR3: CASSQEFQRRQFF

J: TRBJ1-6
size: -
D: -
length: 14
V: TRBV5-6
DNA: TGTGCCAGCAGCTTCGCGGGCGGGAGTTCACCCCTCCACTTT
CDR3: CASSFAGGSSPLHF

J: TRBJ2-4
size: -
D: TRBD2
length: 16
V: TRBV19
DNA: TGTGCCAGGGGAGGGAGGAGAATAGTAGACAAAAACATTCAGTACTTC
CDR3: CARGGRRIVDKNIQYF

J: TRBJ2-5
size: -
D: -
length: 16
V: TRBV5-1
DNA: TGCGCCAGCAGTCTGTACGGGGGGCCCACTTTGGAGACCCAGTACTTC
CDR3: CASSLYGGPTLETQYF

J: TRBJ1-2
size: -
D: -
length: 14
V: TRBV15
DNA: TGTGCCACCAGCAGAGCAGGGTCGGCGGGAGGCTACACCTTC
CDR3: CATSRAGSAGGYTF

J: TRBJ2-5
size: -
D: -
length: 14
V: TRBV30
DNA: TGTGCCTGTCTCGACAGGACCTACCAAGAGACCCAGTACTTC
CDR3: CACLDRTYQETQYF

J: TRBJ2-3
size: -
D: -
length: 14
V: TRBV19
DNA: TGTGCCAGTAGTCCACGGACTAGCACAGATACGCAGTATTTT
CDR3: CASSPRTSTDTQYF

J: TRBJ2-1
size: -
D: -
length: 14
V: TRBV11-2
DNA: TGTGCCAGCAGCTTAGCCGGGAACTACAATGAGCAGTTCTTC
CDR3: CASSLAGNYNEQFF

J: TRBJ1-5
size: -
D: TRBD1
length: 14
V: TRBV3-1/TRBV3-2
DNA: TGTGCCAGCAGCCAGACACAGGGGCATCAGCCCCAGCATTTT
CDR3: CASSQTQGHQPQHF

J: TRBJ2-7
size: -
D: TRBD2
length: 13
V: TRBV6-5
DNA: TGTGCCAGCAGTTATAGCGGGGACTACGAGCAGTACTTC
CDR3: CASSYSGDYEQYF

J: TRBJ1-1
size: -
D: -
length: 13
V: TRBV29-1
DNA: TGCAGCGTTGGGTCGCGGGTGAACACTGAAGCTTTCTTT
CDR3: CSVGSRVNTEAFF

J: TRBJ2-2
size: -
D: -
length: 14
V: TRBV6-2/TRBV6-3
DNA: TGTGCCAGCAGTTCTACGCCCTACACCGGGGAGCTGTTTTTT
CDR3: CASSSTPYTGELFF

J: TRBJ2-1
size: -
D: TRBD2
length: 15
V: TRBV9
DNA: TGTGCCAGCAGCGTAGCGGGAGGGCCGAAGAATGAGCAGTTCTTC
CDR3: CASSVAGGPKNEQFF

J: TRBJ1-2
size: -
D: TRBD1
length: 14
V: TRBV7-9
DNA: TGTGCCAGCAGCGTCGGGACAGGATTTTATGGCTACACCTTC
CDR3: CASSVGTGFYGYTF

J: TRBJ2-7
size: -
D: -
length: 13
V: TRBV29-1
DNA: TGCAGCGTTCGAGTATCGGCCTGGGGAGGGCAGTACTTC
CDR3: CSVRVSAWGGQYF

J: TRBJ1-1
size: -
D: -
length: 14
V: TRBV11-2
DNA: TGTGCCAGCAGCTTAGATTGGGGCAGAGCCCTTACCCTCTTT
CDR3: CASSLDWGRALTLF

J: TRBJ2-3
size: -
D: TRBD2
length: 16
V: TRBV5-1
DNA: TGCGCCAGCAGCCCGTGGGGTAGCGGGAGCACAGATACGCAGTATTTT
CDR3: CASSPWGSGSTDTQYF

J: TRBJ2-3
size: once
D: TRBD2
length: 18
V: TRBV24-1
DNA: TGTGCCACCAGTGATTTGCAGGTAGCGGGGATTCGCACAGATACGCAGTATTTT
CDR3: CATSDLQVAGIRTDTQYF

J: TRBJ2-1
size: -
D: -
length: 14
V: TRBV4-1
DNA: TGCGCCAGCACCTTGAGGGAAGGGTACAATGAGCAGTTCTTC
CDR3: CASTLREGYNEQFF

J: TRBJ1-2
size: -
D: TRBD1
length: 13
V: TRBV6-5
DNA: TGTGCCAGCAGTTACGACAGGGGGTATGGCTACACCTTC
CDR3: CASSYDRGYGYTF

J: TRBJ2-3
size: -
D: -
length: 14
V: TRBV6-5
DNA: TGTGCCAGCAGTTACTCGCGGAGCACAGATACGCAGTATTTT
CDR3: CASSYSRSTDTQYF

J: TRBJ2-1
size: -
D: -
length: 16
V: TRBV28
DNA: TGTGCCAGCAGTTTATTGGTCGCGAGCTCCTACAATGAGCAGTTCTTC
CDR3: CASSLLVASSYNEQFF